This T cell receptor (beta chain) was captured by sequencing in a study of blood T cell repertoires in COVID-19. Study in general: Italy, Spain and the United States were the sources of the convalescent and acute COVID-19 samples. Sources were T cells, B-cell-depleted T cells, or PBMCs; the material itself was cDNA or gDNA.

Germline V gene lookup returns CDR1 LNHDA and CDR2 SQIVND (reference sequence). The V segment lost 6 bases and the J segment 2 bases; nucleotides outside the gene matches: 6. CDR3 size: 14 residues. Authors' methods: From reference gene primer amplification, estimates of nucleated cell counts were derived. The method was immunoSEQ multiplex PCR; TCRdb's version includes in-frame clones alone and lacks a portion of them. That table gives V, J and clone size, and the DNA gave D and trimming. The repertoire holds over 400,000 clones, with 86% as singletons. The sequencing sample was made of peripheral blood. The rearrangement joins TRBV19 to TRBJ1-2; TRBD1 agrees at 7 bases. This clonotype was obtained from a woman aged 30 to 39 with active or convalescent COVID-19. CDR3 sequence (DNA): TGTGCCAGTAGACAATCGGACAGGAACTATGGCTACACCTTC. Translating gives CASRQSDRNYGYTF. Supplemented by reference TRBV19 and TRBJ1-2, the full variable domain reads DGGITQSPKYLFRKEGQNVTLSCEQNLNHDAMYWYRQDPGQGLRLIYYSQIVNDFQKGDIAEGYSVSREKKESFPLTVTSAQKNPTAFYLCASRQSDRNYGYTFGSGTRLTVV.